Presented here are 27 T cell receptor beta chains from one specimen sequenced in a study of T cells in localized non-small cell lung cancer. Data came from immunoSEQ multiplex PCR; TCRdb stores just in-frame clones and leaves some out. Altogether approximately 3,100 clones are present, around 47% being singletons, with the ten largest covering 4.7%. The sequencing here drew on lymph node tissue, taken before any cancer treatment. The receptors here all came from a woman aged 18 to 55 with stage I lung adenocarcinoma.

The sample holds a few counts of this clone. The J gene is TRBJ2-2, the V gene TRBV30, with TRBD1 matching 8 bases. The germline gives CDR1 GTSNPN, CDR2 SVGIG (reference sequence). The CDR3 loop spans 17 amino acids. With 1 base clipped from V and 5 bases from J, the junction kept 12 bases outside the gene matches. This CDR3 is CAWSAAHFGQGTGELFF. The CDR3, as DNA: TGTGCCTGGAGTGCAGCACATTTCGGACAGGGAACCGGGGAGCTGTTTTTT. Full variable domain (rest looked up from reference TRBV30 and TRBJ2-2): SQTIHQWPATLVQPVGSPLSLECTVEGTSNPNLYWYRQAAGRGLQLLFYSVGIGQISSEVPQNLSASRPQDRQFILSSKKLLLSDSGFYLCAWSAAHFGQGTGELFFGEGSRLTVL.

Sample share makes this clone medium-sized (0.01 to 0.1%). V usage is TRBV4-1 and J usage is TRBJ2-7, with D possibly TRBD1 on 6 matching bases. The V end was cut by 4 bases, the J end by 0 bases, with 13 bases between. CDR3 length: 15 residues. The germline V gene encodes CDR1 MGHRA and CDR2 YSYEKL. The CDR3 sequence is CASSLYRDNSYEQYF. Here the CDR3 DNA reads TGCGCCAGCAGCCTCTATCGGGACAACTCCTACGAGCAGTACTTC.

Written as DNA, the CDR3 is TGTGCCAGCAGCTTGTACAATAGGCAGGGGATGGGAGAGACCCAGTACTTC. Protein: CASSLYNRQGMGETQYF. The gene calls are TRBV11-3 and TRBJ2-5; D is perhaps TRBD1 (6 bases). The CDR3 is made up of 17 amino acids. Trimming took 3 bases from V and 4 from J, leaving 21 bases between them. Germline V CDR1 and CDR2: SGHNT, YENEEA. The complete variable domain, with remaining parts taken from reference TRBV11-3 and TRBJ2-5, reads EAGVVQSPRYKIIEKKQPVAFWCNPISGHNTLYWYLQNLGQGPELLIRYENEEAVDDSQLPKDRFSAERLKGVDSTLKIQPAELGDSAVYLCASSLYNRQGMGETQYFGPGTRLLVL.

This sequence joins TRBV30 and TRBJ1-2; 10 bases are a match to TRBD1. Germline CDR1 is GTSNPN and CDR2 is SVGIG (reference sequence). Unmatched junction bases numbered 3, after V lost 1 base and J lost 1 base. The CDR3 covers 15 residues. The CDR3 bases are TGTGCCTGGAGTGCCGGGACAGGGGTTAACTATGGCTACACCTTC. Amino acids: CAWSAGTGVNYGYTF.

The chain is built from TRBV10-3 and TRBJ1-1; TRBD1 is a possible D gene (6 bases). V was pared by 2 bases and J by 8 bases, with 9 bases between. The CDR3 has 12 amino acids. Germline loops: CDR1 ENHRY, CDR2 SYGVKD. This chain's CDR3 is CAISERTEEAFF. CDR3 nucleotides: TGTGCCATCAGTGAGAGGACAGAAGAAGCTTTCTTT.

This clone occurred a few times. V and J are TRBV11-3 and TRBJ2-1, with 8 bases lining up with TRBD2. The V gene end was trimmed by 5 bases and the J gene end by 8 bases; junction bases not matched to a gene: 8. CDR1 and CDR2 from the germline V gene are SGHNT and YENEEA. This CDR3 is built from 14 residues. The CDR3 loop is CASSPGTRRYEQFF. Written as DNA, the CDR3 is TGTGCCAGCAGCCCAGGGACTAGGAGATATGAGCAGTTCTTC. The full variable domain, completed using reference TRBV11-3 and TRBJ2-1, is EAGVVQSPRYKIIEKKQPVAFWCNPISGHNTLYWYLQNLGQGPELLIRYENEEAVDDSQLPKDRFSAERLKGVDSTLKIQPAELGDSAVYLCASSPGTRRYEQFFGPGTRLTVL.

The chain employs TRBV9 and TRBJ2-1; 10 bases are a match to TRBD2. The length of the CDR3 is 14 residues. Per germline, CDR1 SGDLS and CDR2 YYNGEE. The V segment lost 4 bases and the J segment 4 bases; nucleotides outside the gene matches: 2. CDR3 DNA sequence: TGTGCCAGCAGCAGGACTAGCGGTTACAATGAGCAGTTCTTC. Residues: CASSRTSGYNEQFF.

A few counts support this clone. The V call is TRBV10-3, the J call TRBJ2-7; TRBD1 agrees at 9 bases. This CDR3 has 14 amino acids. V lost 8 bases and J lost 5; bases outside the gene matches: 10. Germline V gene lookup returns CDR1 ENHRY and CDR2 SYGVKD. The CDR3 reads CAIGIQGAMNEQYF. The CDR3 DNA follows: TGTGCCATCGGAATACAGGGGGCGATGAACGAGCAGTACTTC.

V gene TRBV14 combines with J gene TRBJ2-6; 8 nucleotides agree with TRBD1. Germline CDR1 reads SGHDN; CDR2 reads FVKESK. This CDR3 is built from 20 residues. V dropped 0 bases and J dropped 0; count of bases not matched to a gene: 10. The CDR3 DNA sequence: TGTGCCAGCAGCCAAGATTGGTCGACAGGGGTTCCCTCTGGGGCCAACGTCCTGACTTTC. Protein: CASSQDWSTGVPSGANVLTF.

The chain is built from TRBV6-8 and TRBJ1-1; D uncertain. V lost 3 bases, J lost 2 bases, and 4 bases lay in between. This CDR3 contains 12 residues. Germline V gene data show CDR1 as MNHGY and CDR2 as SAAAGT. DNA of the CDR3: TGTGCCAGCAGTTATACTAACACTGAAGCTTTCTTT. Translated: CASSYTNTEAFF.

The chain carries TRBV18 and TRBJ1-1, with D possibly TRBD1 on 6 matching bases. The CDR3 is made up of 13 amino acids. Per germline, CDR1 KGHSH and CDR2 LQKENI. The V end lost 4 bases, the J end lost 8 bases, and 14 bases lay between the germline ends. The DNA for the CDR3 is TGTGCCAGCTCACAATACAGGGCCTCAGAAGCTTTCTTT. Its protein product is CASSQYRASEAFF.

The J gene is TRBJ2-5, the V gene TRBV30; D may be TRBD2 (7 bases). CDR1 and CDR2 (germline): GTSNPN, SVGIG (reference sequence). The CDR3 loop spans 15 amino acids. Trimming cost V 7 bases and J 1 base, with 19 bases left between them. The CDR3 bases are TGTGCCTTCCAACCCACAGGGAGGGTCCAAGAGACCCAGTACTTC. Protein product: CAFQPTGRVQETQYF.

J is TRBJ1-5 and V is TRBV28; tentative D call: TRBD1 (6 bases). From germline, CDR1 is MDHEN and CDR2 SYDVKM. Trimming shortened V by 6 bases and J by 4 bases, and 10 bases separated the two germline ends. The CDR3 is 13 amino acids. This CDR3 reads CASSFDRNQPQHF. CDR3 nucleotide sequence: TGTGCCAGCAGCTTCGACAGGAATCAGCCCCAGCATTTT.

This clone was found a few times. The chain uses TRBV11-3 and TRBJ2-3; TRBD1 matches at 7 bases. There are 15 residues in the CDR3. Germline CDR1 is SGHNT and CDR2 is YENEEA. The ends lost 2 bases at V and 5 bases at J; junction bases unmatched: 7. In nucleotides, the CDR3 is TGTGCCAGCAGCTTAAGAGACAGGGTAGGAGATACGCAGTATTTT. It translates to CASSLRDRVGDTQYF.

This clone is termed medium-sized. The chain links TRBV11-3 to TRBJ2-1, with 14 positions matching TRBD2. Germline V gene sequence: CDR1 SGHNT, CDR2 YENEEA. After removal of 3 bases from V and 6 bases from J, the junction contained 7 bases not matched to a gene. This CDR3 has 17 amino acids. DNA of the CDR3: TGTGCCAGCAGCTTGGGGAGCGGGACTAGCGGGGGCAATGAGCAGTTCTTC. It codes for CASSLGSGTSGGNEQFF.

This sequence joins TRBV29-1 and TRBJ2-2, with a tentative D call TRBD1 (6 bases). V was cut by 6 bases and J by 1 base, with 12 bases left in between. The CDR3 has 14 amino acids. CDR1 is SQVTM and CDR2 is ANQGSEA in the germline V gene. DNA for the CDR3: TGCAGCGTGGCCCCGGGACAGAACACCGGGGAGCTGTTTTTT. Translating gives CSVAPGQNTGELFF.

The chain combines TRBV18 with TRBJ2-3; D might be TRBD1 or TRBD2, each matching 5 bases. V was trimmed by 2 bases and J by 11 bases, leaving 20 bases between them. CDR1 is KGHSH, CDR2 LQKENI, per germline. The CDR3 length is 15 residues. CDR3 coding DNA: TGTGCCAGCTCACCAAGGGGACCCCCCGGCATGTGGCAGTATTTT. Translating gives CASSPRGPPGMWQYF.

The genes are TRBV6-8 and TRBJ2-2; TRBD1 aligns across 7 bases. Germline CDR1 is MNHGY and CDR2 is SAAAGT. Trimming removed 6 bases from V and 4 bases from J; junction bases left unmatched: 8. The CDR3 is 15 residues long. CDR3: CASRLTGQFTGELFF. CDR3 nucleotide sequence: TGTGCCAGCAGGCTGACGGGACAGTTCACCGGGGAGCTGTTTTTT.

This chain connects TRBV30 to TRBJ1-1; TRBD1 is a possible D gene (6 bases). Between the trimmed V and J ends, which lost 4 bases and 7 bases, there was a span of 13 bases. This CDR3 comprises 12 residues. The germline gives CDR1 GTSNPN, CDR2 SVGIG (reference sequence). CDR3: CAWTLGGGEAFF. CDR3 bases: TGTGCCTGGACCCTAGGGGGTGGTGAAGCTTTCTTT.

This clone was observed a handful of times. V usage is TRBV9 and J usage is TRBJ2-4; D might be TRBD2 (5 bases). Per the germline V gene, CDR1 is SGDLS and CDR2 is YYNGEE. The CDR3 spans 15 residues. Trimming pared 5 bases from V and 0 bases from J, leaving 12 bases between. CDR3 coding DNA: TGTGCCAGCAGTGGGAGAACACTAGCCAAAAACATTCAGTACTTC. Protein sequence: CASSGRTLAKNIQYF.

This clone was picked up one time. The chain uses TRBV28 and TRBJ2-3; D is perhaps TRBD2 (6 bases). CDR3 size: 14 residues. Trimming shortened V by 6 bases and J by 2 bases, and 12 bases separated the two germline ends. CDR1 is MDHEN and CDR2 is SYDVKM in the germline V gene. The CDR3 bases are TGTGCCAGCAGGAGTGGCGGGAACACAGATACGCAGTATTTT. Translation: CASRSGGNTDTQYF.

This clone came up a few times. CDR3 nucleotides: TGTGCCAGCAGCTCATTAGCGGGAGGCCTTTTGAATGAGCAGTTCTTC. It translates to CASSSLAGGLLNEQFF. The V call is TRBV11-3, the J call TRBJ2-1, with TRBD2 matching 10 bases. CDR1 SGHNT and CDR2 YENEEA come from the germline V gene. V lost 4 bases, J lost 7 bases, and 10 bases stayed unmatched. This CDR3 region has 16 residues. Complete variable domain (other parts from reference TRBV11-3 and TRBJ2-1): EAGVVQSPRYKIIEKKQPVAFWCNPISGHNTLYWYLQNLGQGPELLIRYENEEAVDDSQLPKDRFSAERLKGVDSTLKIQPAELGDSAVYLCASSSLAGGLLNEQFFGPGTRLTVL.

As regards this clone: With the read ending 1 residue before the CDR3 end, the germline J gene is used to fill in that end. The genes are TRBV10-3 and TRBJ2-7; D unresolved. Per the germline V gene, CDR1 is ENHRY and CDR2 is SYGVKD. The CDR3 spans 15 residues. The V end was cut by 0 bases, the J end by 0 bases, with 9 bases between. The covered CDR3 bases are TGTGCCATCAGTGAGTCAGACGGGTTCTCCTACGAGCAGTAC. This encodes CAISESDGFSYEQY. The whole CDR3 region reads CAISESDGFSYEQYF.

The V call is TRBV19, the J call TRBJ1-2, with 10 positions matching TRBD1. CDR1 and CDR2 from the germline V gene are LNHDA and SQIVND (reference sequence). V gave up 4 bases and J gave up 5 bases; unmatched junction bases: 4. CDR3 size: 14 residues. The CDR3 nucleotides are TGTGCCAGTAGTAGAGGACAGGGGGGGTATGGCTACACCTTC. Its protein product is CASSRGQGGYGYTF.

This clone has just one count. The rearrangement joins TRBV10-3 to TRBJ1-1; D uncertain. V shed 0 bases and J shed 1 base, with 6 bases lying between them. Per germline, CDR1 ENHRY and CDR2 SYGVKD. The CDR3 has 14 residues. In DNA form, the CDR3 reads TGTGCCATCAGTGAGTCCTTCGGGAACACTGAAGCTTTCTTT. It translates to CAISESFGNTEAFF.

V is TRBV11-3 and J is TRBJ1-1; D remains ambiguous. Trimming took off 5 bases at V and 0 bases at J, with 13 bases between the two ends. The CDR3 is 15 amino acids. The germline V gene has CDR1 SGHNT and CDR2 YENEEA. The CDR3 DNA reads TGTGCCAGCAGCCTAAGCATGGATGTGAACACTGAAGCTTTCTTT. Translating it yields CASSLSMDVNTEAFF.

This chain uses TRBV30 with TRBJ1-2; tentatively, D is TRBD1 (6 bases). V lost 0 bases and J lost 13, with 18 bases in between. Germline lookup yields CDR1 GTSNPN and CDR2 SVGIG (reference sequence). The CDR3 is 13 amino acids. Here the CDR3 DNA reads TGTGCCTGGAGTGTTTTCCGGGACACCGGCCGCACCTTC. Its translation: CAWSVFRDTGRTF. Complete variable domain (other parts from reference TRBV30 and TRBJ1-2): SQTIHQWPATLVQPVGSPLSLECTVEGTSNPNLYWYRQAAGRGLQLLFYSVGIGQISSEVPQNLSASRPQDRQFILSSKKLLLSDSGFYLCAWSVFRDTGRTFGSGTRLTVV.